This T cell receptor beta chain is from a study of shared T cell receptors in the human thymus. Generated by immunoSEQ multiplex PCR, the TCRdb table keeps only in-frame clones and is missing some. The data hold roughly 410,000 clones, with 95% observed a single time. The V gene's germline CDR1 is SGHTA and CDR2 FQGNSA. The V gene end was trimmed by 5 bases and the J gene end by 4 bases; junction bases not matched to a gene: 22. The length of the CDR3 is 19 residues. Sample: thymocytes. This clonotype originated in a human donor. The V gene is TRBV7-2, the J gene TRBJ2-7; TRBD1 aligns across 8 bases. This chain's CDR3 is CASSPQRGRGHIVGYEQYF. CDR3 DNA: TGTGCCAGCAGCCCACAACGTGGCAGGGGGCATATTGTCGGGTACGAGCAGTACTTC.